Listed here are 28 T cell receptor beta chains from one sample, sequenced in a study of blood T cell repertoires in COVID-19 (dated by TCRdb to 2020 to 2022). The library came from the immunoSEQ multiplex PCR assay. Entries here come from immuneACCESS through TCRdb and include only in-frame sequences with V and J called. Some clones fail to appear in such tables; in the studies checked, an unresolved V gene covers under half of the shortfall, and the cause of the remainder is unknown. Counted in this sample were over 45,000 clones; approximately 88% of them appeared once. The ten biggest clones cover 50% to 75% of the sample. Material: peripheral blood. The receptors were gathered from a man between 65 and 80 years old with acute or convalescent COVID-19.

The J gene is TRBJ1-6, the V gene TRBV20-1, with 8 bases that match TRBD1. In germline, CDR1 is DFQATT, CDR2 SNEGSKA (reference sequence). The CDR3 loop spans 14 amino acids. V lost 3 bases, J lost 6 bases, and 4 bases stayed unmatched. CDR3 DNA sequence: TGCAGTGCTAGTGGGGACAGGCCTAATTCACCCCTCCACTTT. It codes for CSASGDRPNSPLHF.

This chain joins TRBV7-2 and TRBJ1-4, with 7 bases identical to TRBD1. The V gene's germline CDR1 is SGHTA and CDR2 FQGNSA. V lost 5 bases and J lost 10; bases outside the gene matches: 13. The CDR3 runs 15 residues. The CDR3 protein is CASSRQTGQMGKLFF. In nucleotides, the CDR3 is TGTGCCAGCAGCCGGCAGACAGGGCAGATGGGAAAACTGTTTTTT.

The genes are TRBV3-1 (or the pseudogene TRBV3-2) and TRBJ2-3; the D is unclear. V was trimmed by 4 bases and J by 4 bases, leaving 9 bases between them. Germline loops: CDR1 LGHDT, CDR2 YNNKEL (reference sequence). The CDR3 length is 13 residues. Written as DNA, the CDR3 is TGTGCCAGCAGCCGACCCCGGGCAGATACGCAGTATTTT. Amino acid sequence: CASSRPRADTQYF.

The genes are TRBV6-5 and TRBJ1-4; D is unclear. V gave up 8 bases and J gave up 8 bases, with 12 bases separating them. The CDR3 totals 12 residues. Looked up from germline, CDR1 is MNHEY and CDR2 is SVGAGI. The CDR3 DNA reads TGTGCCAGCGTCGATCTCGGGGAAAAACTGTTTTTT. Protein sequence: CASVDLGEKLFF.

The gene calls are TRBV11-2 and TRBJ1-2; maybe TRBD1 (6 bases). The CDR3 has 14 amino acids. Trimming removed 1 base from V and 2 bases from J, with 8 bases in between. Germline V gene sequence: CDR1 SGHAT, CDR2 FQNNGV. The CDR3 here is CASSLGGGNYGYTF. For the CDR3, the DNA is TGTGCCAGCAGCTTAGGAGGGGGAAACTATGGCTACACCTTC.

The chain joins TRBV29-1 to TRBJ2-7; 10 bases are a match to TRBD2. The length of the CDR3 is 13 residues. Germline V gene data show CDR1 as SQVTM and CDR2 as ANQGSEA. V shed 2 bases and J 3 bases; nucleotides not matched to a gene: 1. DNA of the CDR3: TGCAGCGTTGAAACTAGCGGGAACTACGAGCAGTACTTC. This gives the protein CSVETSGNYEQYF.

This clone was seen a few times. This sequence joins TRBV28 and TRBJ1-6; TRBD1 agrees at 8 bases. V gave up 6 bases and J gave up 9 bases; unmatched junction bases: 7. CDR1 and CDR2 (germline): MDHEN, SYDVKM. The CDR3 sequence is 14 residues long. The CDR3 loop is CASSLTGETSPLHF. The CDR3 DNA is TGTGCCAGCAGCCTGACAGGGGAAACTTCACCCCTCCACTTT.

The chain joins TRBV6-2 or TRBV6-3 to TRBJ2-7; D gene ambiguous. Germline-derived CDR1 and CDR2 are MNHEY and SVGEGT. The V end was cut by 4 bases, the J end by 5 bases, with 9 bases between. CDR3 size: 12 residues. The CDR3, as DNA: TGTGCCAGCAGTTTTACATCTGACGAGCAGTACTTC. Its protein is CASSFTSDEQYF.

This clone turned up a few times. The CDR3 loop reads CASGPRVNTEAFF. The CDR3 coding sequence is TGTGCCAGCGGCCCCAGGGTGAACACTGAAGCTTTCTTT. The chain employs TRBV6-5 and TRBJ1-1; D perhaps matches TRBD1 (5 bases). The CDR3 runs to 13 residues. The V and J ends lost 8 bases and 0 bases respectively, with 10 bases between them. The germline V gene has CDR1 MNHEY and CDR2 SVGAGI.

This rearrangement joins TRBV7-2 to TRBJ1-1; D might be TRBD1 (6 bases). The CDR3 spans 13 residues. CDR1 and CDR2 from the germline V gene are SGHTA and FQGNSA. V gave up 4 bases and J gave up 3 bases, with 9 bases separating them. CDR3 sequence reads: CASSSQGYTEAFF. The CDR3, as DNA: TGTGCCAGCAGCTCACAGGGTTACACTGAAGCTTTCTTT.

This clone was seen only a few times. The rearrangement links TRBV6-2 or TRBV6-3 to TRBJ2-5; 8 bases match TRBD1. The CDR3 consists of 17 residues. V shed 5 bases, J shed 0 bases, and the junction held 11 bases outside the gene matches. Germline CDR1 MNHEY, CDR2 SVGEGT. The CDR3 nucleotides are TGTGCCAGCAGTGACCGACCCGGGACAGGATACCAAGAGACCCAGTACTTC. This translates into CASSDRPGTGYQETQYF.

This chain joins TRBV5-8 and TRBJ1-1; TRBD1 might be the D (6 bases). This CDR3 is 14 amino acids long. Trimming cost V 2 bases and J 5 bases, with 13 bases left between them. Looked up from germline, CDR1 is SGHTS and CDR2 is YDEGEE. Written as DNA, the CDR3 is TGTGCCAGCAGCTTCATGGGGGCGGGTACTGAAGCTTTCTTT. It yields the protein CASSFMGAGTEAFF. The full variable domain, in which reference TRBV5-8 and TRBJ1-1 provide the parts outside the CDR3, is EAGVTQSPTHLIKTRGQQATLRCSPISGHTSVYWYQQALGLGLQFLLWYDEGEERNRGNFPPRFSGRQFPNYSSELNVNALELEDSALYLCASSFMGAGTEAFFGQGTRLTVV.

The V and J genes are TRBV2 and TRBJ1-1; D gene uncertain. The V gene lost 1 base and the J gene lost 7 bases, with 10 bases spanning the gap. CDR1 and CDR2 from the germline V gene are SNHLY and FYNNEI. This CDR3 has 13 residues. The CDR3 DNA follows: TGTGCCAGCAGTGAAGAGACTTTGGGTGAAGCTTTCTTT. It yields the protein CASSEETLGEAFF.

This clone is a singleton in its sample. This sequence joins TRBV6-5 and TRBJ1-2; 9 nucleotides match TRBD1. Germline-derived CDR1 and CDR2 are MNHEY and SVGAGI. The CDR3 spans 14 residues. With V trimmed by 6 bases and J by 3 bases, 5 bases remained unmatched. In DNA form, the CDR3 reads TGTGCCAGCAGAGGGACAGGGTACGACTATGGCTACACCTTC. This sequence encodes CASRGTGYDYGYTF.

The V call is TRBV6-2 or TRBV6-3, the J call TRBJ2-1, with 8 nucleotides matching TRBD2. Germline CDR1 reads MNHEY; CDR2 reads SVGEGT. The CDR3 sequence is 15 residues long. V was clipped by 0 bases and J by 3 bases; unmatched bases: 1. CDR3 region: CASSYSAGGYNEQFF. CDR3 nucleotides: TGTGCCAGCAGTTACTCTGCGGGGGGCTACAATGAGCAGTTCTTC.

The J gene is TRBJ1-2, the V gene TRBV5-4; TRBD1 might be the D (6 bases). The V end was cut by 3 bases, the J end by 7 bases, with 19 bases between. The CDR3 length is 15 residues. Germline V gene lookup returns CDR1 SGHNT and CDR2 YYREEE (reference sequence). The CDR3 here is CASSSLLGGARGYTF. In DNA form, the CDR3 reads TGTGCCAGCAGCTCCCTATTGGGGGGGGCGCGTGGCTACACCTTC.

The CDR3 DNA is TGTGCCTGGAGCAGCGGGAGTTCCTACAATGAGCAGTTCTTC. Residues: CAWSSGSSYNEQFF. This sequence joins TRBV30 and TRBJ2-1; 8 nucleotides match TRBD2. This CDR3 contains 14 residues. V shed 3 bases, J shed 1 base, and the junction held 2 bases outside the gene matches. Germline V gene data show CDR1 as GTSNPN and CDR2 as SVGIG (reference sequence). The complete variable domain, with remaining parts taken from reference TRBV30 and TRBJ2-1, reads SQTIHQWPATLVQPVGSPLSLECTVEGTSNPNLYWYRQAAGRGLQLLFYSVGIGQISSEVPQNLSASRPQDRQFILSSKKLLLSDSGFYLCAWSSGSSYNEQFFGPGTRLTVL.

The genes are TRBV6-5 and TRBJ1-2, with TRBD1 as a possible D gene (6 bases). V was clipped by 8 bases and J by 3 bases, with 13 bases between them. This CDR3 spans 13 amino acids. CDR1 is MNHEY, CDR2 SVGAGI, per germline. The CDR3 region has the DNA TGTGCCAGCGGGTTGGACAGATACTATGGCTACACCTTC. This encodes CASGLDRYYGYTF.

This sequence joins TRBV28 and TRBJ1-2, with 7 bases matching TRBD1. Germline trimming cut 8 bases from V and 4 bases from J; bases unmatched to any gene: 10. Germline V gene lookup returns CDR1 MDHEN and CDR2 SYDVKM. The CDR3 has 14 amino acids. CDR3 nucleotide sequence: TGTGCCAGCTATATACCGGGACAGTCCTATGGCTACACCTTC. Translation: CASYIPGQSYGYTF.

This chain joins TRBV7-8 and TRBJ1-3; D gene uncertain. Germline CDR1 and CDR2: SGHVS and FQNEAQ. V shed 1 base and J shed 0 bases, with 7 bases lying between them. CDR3 length: 15 amino acids. The CDR3 bases are TGTGCCAGCAGCTTAGGATCCAGCTCTGGAAACACCATATATTTT. It translates to CASSLGSSSGNTIYF.

V usage is TRBV18 and J usage is TRBJ2-3, with no clear D. This CDR3 is 13 amino acids long. The germline V and J ends were trimmed by 3 bases and 0 bases, with 4 bases remaining between them. Looked up from germline, CDR1 is KGHSH and CDR2 is LQKENI. The DNA for the CDR3 is TGTGCCAGCTCACCCTCCAGCACAGATACGCAGTATTTT. Translated, it gives CASSPSSTDTQYF. Full variable domain (rest looked up from reference TRBV18 and TRBJ2-3): NAGVMQNPRHLVRRRGQEARLRCSPMKGHSHVYWYRQLPEEGLKFMVYLQKENIIDESGMPKERFSAEFPKEGPSILRIQQVVRGDSAAYFCASSPSSTDTQYFGPGTRLTVL.

This rearrangement joins TRBV19 to TRBJ1-2; D is perhaps TRBD1 (5 bases). Looked up from germline, CDR1 is LNHDA and CDR2 is SQIVND (reference sequence). The V gene lost 3 bases and the J gene lost 4 bases, with 18 bases spanning the gap. The CDR3 extends over 16 amino acids. CDR3 region: CASSMGGRRLIYGYTF. The CDR3 DNA reads as TGTGCCAGTAGTATGGGGGGTCGACGGCTAATCTATGGCTACACCTTC.

The chain carries TRBV7-2 and TRBJ2-5, with 11 bases lining up with TRBD1. Germline V CDR1 and CDR2: SGHTA, FQGNSA. The CDR3 spans 16 residues. V dropped 4 bases and J dropped 4; count of bases not matched to a gene: 8. This CDR3 reads CASSSRPDRGRETQYF. The CDR3 nucleotides read TGTGCCAGCAGCTCTCGCCCGGACAGGGGGCGAGAGACCCAGTACTTC. The entire variable domain, with the rest obtained from reference TRBV7-2 and TRBJ2-5, is as follows: GAGVSQSPSNKVTEKGKDVELRCDPISGHTALYWYRQSLGQGLEFLIYFQGNSAPDKSGLPSDRFSAERTGGSVSTLTIQRTQQEDSAVYLCASSSRPDRGRETQYFGPGTRLLVL.

CDR3 sequence reads: CASSSRRSPLHF. The DNA of the CDR3 is TGTGCCAGCAGCTCCCGGAGGTCACCCCTCCACTTT. This rearrangement joins TRBV21-1 to TRBJ1-6. TRBV21-1 is deemed a pseudogene. There are 12 residues in the CDR3.

This chain uses TRBV12-5 with TRBJ1-5; a possible D gene is TRBD1 (5 bases). CDR1 and CDR2 (germline): LGHNT, FRNRAP. The CDR3 is 17 amino acids. Trimming took off 2 bases at V and 4 bases at J, with 18 bases between the two ends. CDR3 residues: CASGLPDRRGENQPQHF. CDR3 DNA sequence: TGTGCTAGTGGTTTGCCAGATCGGCGGGGGGAAAATCAGCCCCAGCATTTT.

The rearrangement joins TRBV27 to TRBJ2-7; 12 bases are shared with TRBD2. CDR1 and CDR2 (germline): MNHEY, SMNVEV (reference sequence). This CDR3 has 15 residues. V lost 5 bases, J lost 5 bases, and 7 bases stayed unmatched. CDR3: CASSRATSGSHEQYF. In DNA form, the CDR3 reads TGTGCCAGCAGTCGCGCGACTAGCGGGAGCCACGAGCAGTACTTC.

The rearrangement uses TRBV14 and TRBJ2-1; 12 bases align to TRBD2. CDR3 length equals 16 residues. V was clipped by 1 base and J by 6 bases; unmatched bases: 4. CDR1 is SGHDN and CDR2 is FVKESK in the germline V gene. CDR3 nucleotides: TGTGCCAGCAGCCAAGTGCGGACTAGCGGGATCAATGAGCAGTTCTTC. Translated, it gives CASSQVRTSGINEQFF.

This clone showed up just once. The rearrangement uses TRBV6-2 or TRBV6-3 and TRBJ1-5, with 9 bases fitting TRBD1. The CDR3 runs 15 residues. CDR1 MNHEY and CDR2 SVGEGT come from the germline V gene. Trimming removed 4 bases from V and 5 bases from J; junction bases left unmatched: 6. Written as DNA, the CDR3 is TGTGCCAGCAGTTCCAGGGGACAGGGTTATCAGCCCCAGCATTTT. This encodes CASSSRGQGYQPQHF.